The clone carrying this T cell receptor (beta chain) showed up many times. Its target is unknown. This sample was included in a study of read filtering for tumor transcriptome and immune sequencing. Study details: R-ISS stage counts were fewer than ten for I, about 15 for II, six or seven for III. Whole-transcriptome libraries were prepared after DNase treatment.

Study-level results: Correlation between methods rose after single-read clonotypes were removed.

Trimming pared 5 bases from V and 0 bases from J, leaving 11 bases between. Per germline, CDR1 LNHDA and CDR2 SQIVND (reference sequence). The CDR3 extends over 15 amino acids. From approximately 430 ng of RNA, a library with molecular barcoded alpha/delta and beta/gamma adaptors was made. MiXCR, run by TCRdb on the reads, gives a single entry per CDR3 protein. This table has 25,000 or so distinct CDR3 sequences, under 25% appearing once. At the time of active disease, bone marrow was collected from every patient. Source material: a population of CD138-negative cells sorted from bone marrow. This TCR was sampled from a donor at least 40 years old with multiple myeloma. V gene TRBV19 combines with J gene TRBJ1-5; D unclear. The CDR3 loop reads CASSPLLISNQPQHF. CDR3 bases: TGTGCCAGTAGTCCTTTACTGATTAGCAATCAGCCCCAGCATTTT.